Described below is a single TCR beta chain sequence and its context. Its antigen is not identified. Some clones are missing from TCRdb's copy, which holds only in-frame ones; the method was immunoSEQ multiplex PCR. The sample includes 100,000 or so clones, approximately 91% seen only once; the top ten take 4.1%. These data are taken from a study of T cells in localized non-small cell lung cancer. Findings and caveats of the study: Prolonged overall survival went with higher T cell density in the blood. Analysis by sequencing included only one tumor region, so heterogeneity remains possible. Uninvolved adjacent lung, not tumor, had the highest T cell clonality.

The CDR3 totals 11 residues. Germline-derived CDR1 and CDR2 are WSHSY and SAAADI. V lost 2 bases to trimming and J lost 4 bases, with 3 bases between them. The chain links TRBV10-2 to TRBJ2-7; D ambiguous. The sequenced sample was PBMCs, obtained before any cancer treatment. This sequence was found in a woman aged 40 to 75 with stage II squamous cell lung carcinoma. Here the CDR3 DNA reads TGCGCCAGCAGTGAGGGGTACGAGCAGTACTTC. Translation gives CASSEGYEQYF.